The 8 T cell receptor beta chains in this list originate from one sample, sequenced in a study of naive and memory T cell subsets. The SP2 primer and nested alpha and beta constant region primers amplified ligated cDNA in four rounds. TCRdb analysed the UMI-ligation and nested PCR reads with MiXCR anew, one entry per CDR3 protein. In the table there are 20,000 to 25,000 distinct CDR3 sequences, approximately 5.7% of which are singletons. This sample's treatment: skin biopsy from PPD injection site in Mantoux-positive individual. TCR cDNA received a 3' ligated oligonucleotide that carried a UMI. This sample comprised skin, obtained from a tuberculin skin test site. Receptor source: an adult in good health.

The gene calls are TRBV28 and TRBJ1-4, with a tentative D call TRBD1 (5 bases). Germline V lookup: CDR1 MDHEN, CDR2 SYDVKM. This CDR3 comprises 14 residues. Trimming left V 2 bases short and J 4 bases short, with 8 bases between. CDR3 sequence: CASSLTGHNEKLFF. The CDR3 region has the DNA TGTGCCAGCAGTTTAACAGGCCATAATGAAAAACTGTTTTTT.

Many counts were recorded for this clonotype. The chain is built from TRBV20-1 and TRBJ2-3; D tentatively reads TRBD1 or TRBD2 (6 bases each). V was pared by 6 bases and J by 0 bases, with 25 bases between. CDR3 length: 18 amino acids. Germline V lookup: CDR1 DFQATT, CDR2 SNEGSKA (reference sequence). CDR3 coding DNA: TGCAGTGCCGAGGGGGTTTCGGGGGCCGAAGTTAGCACAGATACGCAGTATTTT. Translation gives CSAEGVSGAEVSTDTQYF.

This clonotype occurred once. The chain couples TRBV6-5 to TRBJ1-1; D remains ambiguous. Trimming took off 5 bases at V and 3 bases at J, with 16 bases between the two ends. The CDR3 sequence is 15 residues long. In germline, CDR1 is MNHEY, CDR2 SVGAGI. In nucleotides, the CDR3 is TGTGCCAGCAGTCAACTCTTGGCGGTCTACACTGAAGCTTTCTTT. It encodes CASSQLLAVYTEAFF.

Many counts were recorded for this clonotype. CDR3 sequence (DNA): TGTGCCAGCAGCTCTAGCGGCCGTTACAATGAGCAGTTCTTC. It specifies CASSSSGRYNEQFF. The chain uses TRBV7-2 and TRBJ2-1, with TRBD2 matching 7 bases. This CDR3 comprises 14 residues. V lost 4 bases and J lost 4; bases outside the gene matches: 4. Germline CDR1 SGHTA, CDR2 FQGNSA.

This clonotype appeared many times. The genes are TRBV6-4 and TRBJ2-2, with 7 bases aligning to TRBD1. The V segment lost 5 bases and the J segment 4 bases; nucleotides outside the gene matches: 4. Per germline, CDR1 MRHNA and CDR2 SNTAGT. This CDR3 region has 14 residues. CDR3 loop: CASSQTGITGELFF. CDR3 DNA: TGTGCCAGCAGTCAGACAGGGATCACCGGGGAGCTGTTTTTT.

This clonotype was counted ten times or more. The chain recombines TRBV21-1 with TRBJ1-5. TRBV21-1 counts as a pseudogene. The CDR3 sequence is 17 residues long. The CDR3 region is CASPTGPSLYSNQPQHF. In nucleotides, the CDR3 is TGTGCCAGCCCTACAGGGCCCTCACTATATAGCAATCAGCCCCAGCATTTT.

There are many counts of this clonotype. The chain links TRBV28 to TRBJ2-7; perhaps D is TRBD1 or TRBD2 (5 bases each). The V end lost 5 bases, the J end lost 0 bases, and 29 bases lay between the germline ends. Germline loops: CDR1 MDHEN, CDR2 SYDVKM. The CDR3 totals 20 residues. The CDR3 DNA follows: TGTGCCAGCAGTACCCCCGGGGAACAGGCCTATCCGCTAAGCTCCTACGAGCAGTACTTC. Translating gives CASSTPGEQAYPLSSYEQYF.

This clonotype was recorded many times. The V and J genes are TRBV7-2 and TRBJ2-7, with 8 nucleotides matching TRBD1. Germline V gene lookup returns CDR1 SGHTA and CDR2 FQGNSA. This CDR3 comprises 14 residues. Trimming removed 5 bases from V and 1 base from J; junction bases left unmatched: 4. The CDR3 DNA is TGTGCCAGCAGCCCCAGGACAGGGTCCTACGAGCAGTACTTC. Translated: CASSPRTGSYEQYF.